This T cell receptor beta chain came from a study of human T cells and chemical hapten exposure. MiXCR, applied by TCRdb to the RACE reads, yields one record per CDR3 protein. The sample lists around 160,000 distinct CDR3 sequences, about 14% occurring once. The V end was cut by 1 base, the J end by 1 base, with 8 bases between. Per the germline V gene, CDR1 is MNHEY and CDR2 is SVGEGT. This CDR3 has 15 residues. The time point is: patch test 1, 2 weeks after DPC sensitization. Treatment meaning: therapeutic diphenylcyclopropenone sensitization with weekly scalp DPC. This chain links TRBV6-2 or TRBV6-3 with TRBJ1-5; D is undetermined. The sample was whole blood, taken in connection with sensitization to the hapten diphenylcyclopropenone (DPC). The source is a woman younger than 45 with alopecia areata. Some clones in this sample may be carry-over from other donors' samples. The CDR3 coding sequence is TGTGCCAGCAGTTACTTGGGCATGAGCAATCAGCCCCAGCATTTT. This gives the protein CASSYLGMSNQPQHF.